The present T cell receptor beta chain was sequenced within a study of control samples from healthy donors and cancer patients. TCRdb keeps only in-frame clones here, not all; method: immunoSEQ multiplex PCR. The sample holds tens of thousands of clones, approximately 89% seen once. The length of the CDR3 is 13 residues. Germline lookup yields CDR1 SEHNR and CDR2 FQNEAQ (reference sequence). V was trimmed by 1 base and J by 7 bases, leaving 10 bases between them. V gene TRBV7-9 combines with J gene TRBJ1-2; D is uncertain. The sequence was collected from a man over 45 in good health. The specimen sequenced was blood. The CDR3 sequence is CASSLDGLGGYTF. CDR3 in DNA: TGTGCCAGCAGCTTAGATGGGTTAGGTGGCTACACCTTC.